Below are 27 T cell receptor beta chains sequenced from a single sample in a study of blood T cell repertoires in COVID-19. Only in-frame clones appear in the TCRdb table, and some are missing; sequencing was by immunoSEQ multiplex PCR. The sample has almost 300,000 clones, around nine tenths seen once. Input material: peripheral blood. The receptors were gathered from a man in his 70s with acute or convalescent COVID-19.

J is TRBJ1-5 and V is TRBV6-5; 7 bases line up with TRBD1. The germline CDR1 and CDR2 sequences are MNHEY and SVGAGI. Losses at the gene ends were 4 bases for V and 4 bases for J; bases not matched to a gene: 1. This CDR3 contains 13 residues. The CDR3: CASSLTGNQPQHF. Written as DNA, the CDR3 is TGTGCCAGCAGTTTGACAGGGAATCAGCCCCAGCATTTT.

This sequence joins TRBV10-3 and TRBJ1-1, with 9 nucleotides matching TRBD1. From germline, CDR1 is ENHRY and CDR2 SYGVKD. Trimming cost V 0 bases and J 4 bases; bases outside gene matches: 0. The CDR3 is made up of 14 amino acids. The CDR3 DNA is TGTGCCATCAGTGAGTCGACAGGGGGCACTGAAGCTTTCTTT. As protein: CAISESTGGTEAFF.

The chain's CDR3 is CASSDQTGTTF. In DNA form, the CDR3 reads TGTGCCAGCAGCGACCAAACAGGGACCACCTTC. The gene calls are TRBV9 and TRBJ1-2, with D possibly matching TRBD1 (6 bases). Trimming shortened V by 3 bases and J by 13 bases, and 13 bases separated the two germline ends. Germline V gene data show CDR1 as SGDLS and CDR2 as YYNGEE. The CDR3 has 11 amino acids.

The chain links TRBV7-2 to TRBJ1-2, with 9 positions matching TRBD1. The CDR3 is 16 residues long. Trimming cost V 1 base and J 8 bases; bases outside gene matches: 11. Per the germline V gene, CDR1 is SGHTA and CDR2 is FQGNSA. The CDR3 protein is CASSLEPSGTGHGYTF. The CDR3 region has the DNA TGTGCCAGCAGCTTAGAGCCCTCCGGGACAGGGCACGGCTACACCTTC.

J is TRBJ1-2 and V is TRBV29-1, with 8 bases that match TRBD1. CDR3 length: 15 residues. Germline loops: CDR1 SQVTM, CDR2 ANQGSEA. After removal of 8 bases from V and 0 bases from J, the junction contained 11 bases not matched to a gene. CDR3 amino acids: CSFSRGTGANYGYTF. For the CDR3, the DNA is TGCAGCTTCTCAAGGGGGACAGGAGCTAACTATGGCTACACCTTC.

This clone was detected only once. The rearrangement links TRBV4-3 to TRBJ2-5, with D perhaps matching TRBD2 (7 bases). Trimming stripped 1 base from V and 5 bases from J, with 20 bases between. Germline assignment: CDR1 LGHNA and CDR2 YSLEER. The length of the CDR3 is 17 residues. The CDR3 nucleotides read TGCGCCAGCAGCCAAGGACTGAGGGGGGGGCAGGAGGAGACCCAGTACTTC. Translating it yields CASSQGLRGGQEETQYF.

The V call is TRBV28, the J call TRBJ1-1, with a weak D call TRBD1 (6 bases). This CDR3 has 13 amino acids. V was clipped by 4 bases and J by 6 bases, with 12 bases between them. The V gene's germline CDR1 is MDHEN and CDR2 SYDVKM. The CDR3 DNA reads TGTGCCAGCAGTTCACAGGGTGCCGCTGAAGCTTTCTTT. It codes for CASSSQGAAEAFF.

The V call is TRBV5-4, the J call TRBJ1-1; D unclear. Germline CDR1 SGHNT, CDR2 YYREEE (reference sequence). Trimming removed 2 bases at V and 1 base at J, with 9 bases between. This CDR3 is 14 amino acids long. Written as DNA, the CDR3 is TGTGCCAGCAGCTTTTCCGACAAGAACACTGAAGCTTTCTTT. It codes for CASSFSDKNTEAFF.

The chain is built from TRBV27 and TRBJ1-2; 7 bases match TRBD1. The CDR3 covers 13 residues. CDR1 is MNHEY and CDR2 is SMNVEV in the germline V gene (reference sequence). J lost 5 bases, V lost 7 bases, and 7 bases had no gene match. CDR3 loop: CASMTTGSYGYTF. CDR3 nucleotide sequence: TGTGCCAGCATGACGACAGGGTCTTATGGCTACACCTTC.

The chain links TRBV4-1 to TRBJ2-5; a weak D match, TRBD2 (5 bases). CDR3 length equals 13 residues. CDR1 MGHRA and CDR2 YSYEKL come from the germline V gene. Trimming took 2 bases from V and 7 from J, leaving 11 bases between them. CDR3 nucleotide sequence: TGCGCCAGCAGCCAACTCGGGATCGGGACCCAGTACTTC. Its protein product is CASSQLGIGTQYF.

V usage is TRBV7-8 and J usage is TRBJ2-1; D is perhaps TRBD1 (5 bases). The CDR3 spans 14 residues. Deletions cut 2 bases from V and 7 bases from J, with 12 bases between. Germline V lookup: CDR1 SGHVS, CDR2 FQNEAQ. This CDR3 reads CASSLQGGGNEQFF. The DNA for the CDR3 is TGTGCCAGCAGCTTACAGGGTGGTGGAAATGAGCAGTTCTTC.

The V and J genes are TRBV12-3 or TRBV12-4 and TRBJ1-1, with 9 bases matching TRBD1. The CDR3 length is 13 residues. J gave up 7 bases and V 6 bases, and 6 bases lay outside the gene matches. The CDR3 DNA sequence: TGTGCCAGCAGCCCGGGACAGGGAGGTGAAGCTTTCTTT. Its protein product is CASSPGQGGEAFF.

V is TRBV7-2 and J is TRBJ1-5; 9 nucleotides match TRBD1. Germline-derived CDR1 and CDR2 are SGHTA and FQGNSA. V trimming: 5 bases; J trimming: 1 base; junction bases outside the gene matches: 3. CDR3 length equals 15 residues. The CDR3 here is CASSDRGGSNQPQHF. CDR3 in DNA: TGTGCCAGCAGCGACAGGGGGGGAAGCAATCAGCCCCAGCATTTT.

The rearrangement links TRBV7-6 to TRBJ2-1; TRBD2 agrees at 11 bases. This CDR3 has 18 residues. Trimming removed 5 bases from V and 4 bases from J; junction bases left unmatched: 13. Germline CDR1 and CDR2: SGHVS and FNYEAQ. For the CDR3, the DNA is TGTGCCAGCAGCAGAGAGACTAGCGGGGATTCCGCTTACAATGAGCAGTTCTTC. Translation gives CASSRETSGDSAYNEQFF.

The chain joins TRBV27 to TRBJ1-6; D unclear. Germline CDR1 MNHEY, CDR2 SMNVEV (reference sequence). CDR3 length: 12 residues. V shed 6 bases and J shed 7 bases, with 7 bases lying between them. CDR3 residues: CASSRLNSPLHF. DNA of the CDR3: TGTGCCAGCAGCCGTCTAAATTCACCCCTCCACTTT.

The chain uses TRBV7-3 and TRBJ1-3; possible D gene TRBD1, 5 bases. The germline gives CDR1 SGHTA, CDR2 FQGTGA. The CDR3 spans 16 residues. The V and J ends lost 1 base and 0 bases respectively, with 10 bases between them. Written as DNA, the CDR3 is TGTGCCAGCAGCTTAAATTCGGGGGGCTCTGGAAACACCATATATTTT. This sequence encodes CASSLNSGGSGNTIYF.

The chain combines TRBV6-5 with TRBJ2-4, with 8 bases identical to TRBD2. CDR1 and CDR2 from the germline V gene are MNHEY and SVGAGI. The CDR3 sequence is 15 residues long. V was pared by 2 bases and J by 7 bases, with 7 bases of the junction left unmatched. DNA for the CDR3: TGTGCCAGCAGTTACCTCACTAGCGGTGGGAACATTCAGTACTTC. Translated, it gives CASSYLTSGGNIQYF.

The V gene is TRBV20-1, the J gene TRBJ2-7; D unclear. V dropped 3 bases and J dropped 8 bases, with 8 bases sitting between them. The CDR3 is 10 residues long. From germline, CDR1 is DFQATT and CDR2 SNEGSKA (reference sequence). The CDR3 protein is CSASQDKQYF. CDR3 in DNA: TGCAGTGCTAGCCAAGACAAGCAGTACTTC.

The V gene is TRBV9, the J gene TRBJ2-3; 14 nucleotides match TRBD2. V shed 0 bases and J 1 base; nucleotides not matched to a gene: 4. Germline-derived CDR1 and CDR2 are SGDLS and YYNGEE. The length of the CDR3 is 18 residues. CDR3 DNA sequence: TGTGCCAGCAGCGTAGGACTAGCGGGAGGGCCGGGCACAGATACGCAGTATTTT. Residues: CASSVGLAGGPGTDTQYF. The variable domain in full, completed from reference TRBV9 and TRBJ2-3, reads DSGVTQTPKHLITATGQRVTLRCSPRSGDLSVYWYQQSLDQGLQFLIQYYNGEERAKGNILERFSAQQFPDLHSELNLSSLELGDSALYFCASSVGLAGGPGTDTQYFGPGTRLTVL.

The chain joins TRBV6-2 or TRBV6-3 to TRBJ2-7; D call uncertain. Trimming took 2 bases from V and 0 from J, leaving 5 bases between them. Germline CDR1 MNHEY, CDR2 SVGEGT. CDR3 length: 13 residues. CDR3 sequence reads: CASSYDNSYEQYF. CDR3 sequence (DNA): TGTGCCAGCAGTTACGACAACTCCTACGAGCAGTACTTC.

CDR3 DNA: TGTGCCAGCTCACAAGGCCCCTCGGGGGGCTACACCTTC. Translation: CASSQGPSGGYTF. The chain couples TRBV18 to TRBJ1-2; D call uncertain. Trimming pared 4 bases from V and 8 bases from J, leaving 14 bases between. Germline V CDR1 and CDR2: KGHSH, LQKENI. The CDR3 covers 13 residues.

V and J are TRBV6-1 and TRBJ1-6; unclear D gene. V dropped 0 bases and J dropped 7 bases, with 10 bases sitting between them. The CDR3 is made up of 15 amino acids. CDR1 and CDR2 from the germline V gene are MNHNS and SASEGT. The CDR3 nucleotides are TGTGCCAGCAGTGAAGCCGACACTCACAATTCACCCCTCCACTTT. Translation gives CASSEADTHNSPLHF.

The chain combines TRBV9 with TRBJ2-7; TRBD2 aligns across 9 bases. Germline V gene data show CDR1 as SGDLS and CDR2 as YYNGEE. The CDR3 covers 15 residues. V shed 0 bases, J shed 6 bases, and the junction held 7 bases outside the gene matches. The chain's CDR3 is CASSVDGGGAFEQYF. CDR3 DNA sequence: TGTGCCAGCAGCGTAGACGGCGGGGGGGCCTTCGAGCAGTACTTC.

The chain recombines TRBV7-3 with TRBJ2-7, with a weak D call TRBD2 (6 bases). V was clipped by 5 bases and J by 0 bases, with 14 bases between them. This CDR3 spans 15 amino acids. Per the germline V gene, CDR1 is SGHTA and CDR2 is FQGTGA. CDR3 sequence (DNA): TGTGCCAGCAGCCCCGGGAGCTCTCCCTCCTACGAGCAGTACTTC. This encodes CASSPGSSPSYEQYF.

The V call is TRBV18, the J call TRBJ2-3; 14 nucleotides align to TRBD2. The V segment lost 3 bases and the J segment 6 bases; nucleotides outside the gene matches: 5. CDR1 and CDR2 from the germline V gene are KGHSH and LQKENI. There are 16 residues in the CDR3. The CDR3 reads CASSPPGLAGVDTQYF. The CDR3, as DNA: TGTGCCAGCTCACCTCCGGGACTAGCGGGAGTGGATACGCAGTATTTT.

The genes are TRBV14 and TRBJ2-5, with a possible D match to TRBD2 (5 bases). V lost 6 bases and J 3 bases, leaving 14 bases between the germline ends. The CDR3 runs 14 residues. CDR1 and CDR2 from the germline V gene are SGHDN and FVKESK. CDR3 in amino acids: CASSKIAGEETQYF. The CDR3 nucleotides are TGTGCCAGCAGTAAGATCGCGGGTGAAGAGACCCAGTACTTC.

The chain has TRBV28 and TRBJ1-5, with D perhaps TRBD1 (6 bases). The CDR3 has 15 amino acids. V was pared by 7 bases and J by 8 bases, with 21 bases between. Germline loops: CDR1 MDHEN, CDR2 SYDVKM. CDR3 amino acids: CASTPGGAVVEPQHF. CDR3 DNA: TGTGCCAGCACCCCCGGGGGGGCGGTGGTTGAGCCCCAGCATTTT.